Presented here are 28 T cell receptor beta chains from one specimen sequenced in a study of PD-L1 blockade in urothelial cancer. The repertoire was sequenced with immunoSEQ multiplex PCR; TCRdb's copy has only in-frame clones and lacks some. The table lists about 45,000 clones, about 87% of them singletons. Here the sequenced sample was PBMCs, taken around atezolizumab (anti-PD-L1) treatment. These receptors all stem from an elderly man with urothelial cancer.

The chain couples TRBV7-6 to TRBJ2-1; 13 bases align to TRBD2. V gave up 5 bases and J gave up 5 bases; unmatched junction bases: 3. Germline values: CDR1 SGHVS, CDR2 FNYEAQ. The CDR3 spans 15 residues. CDR3 in DNA: TGTGCCAGCAGCCTGGGACTAGCGGGGAACAATGAGCAGTTCTTC. Its translation is CASSLGLAGNNEQFF.

The chain is built from TRBV7-9 and TRBJ1-1; no definite D call. V lost 3 bases and J 5 bases, leaving 13 bases between the germline ends. The V gene's germline CDR1 is SEHNR and CDR2 FQNEAQ (reference sequence). CDR3 length: 14 amino acids. The DNA of the CDR3 is TGTGCCAGCAGCTTCGATCTCATAGAAACTGAAGCTTTCTTT. Protein product: CASSFDLIETEAFF.

The chain recombines TRBV7-2 with TRBJ1-5, with 9 bases aligning to TRBD1. The CDR3 spans 16 residues. J was trimmed by 0 bases and V by 5 bases; bases with no gene match: 5. Germline lookup yields CDR1 SGHTA and CDR2 FQGNSA. The CDR3 sequence is CASSTRTGDSNQPQHF. The CDR3 DNA sequence: TGTGCCAGCAGCACCCGGACAGGGGATAGCAATCAGCCCCAGCATTTT. The full variable domain, its missing parts supplied by reference TRBV7-2 and TRBJ1-5, is GAGVSQSPSNKVTEKGKDVELRCDPISGHTALYWYRQSLGQGLEFLIYFQGNSAPDKSGLPSDRFSAERTGGSVSTLTIQRTQQEDSAVYLCASSTRTGDSNQPQHFGDGTRLSIL.

There are a few counts of this clone. The J gene is TRBJ2-7, the V gene TRBV28; D might be TRBD2 (6 bases). Germline-derived CDR1 and CDR2 are MDHEN and SYDVKM. This CDR3 comprises 11 residues. V was pared by 4 bases and J by 11 bases, with 12 bases between. The CDR3 DNA reads TGTGCCAGCAGTTCCGGGACTTTGGAGTACTTC. It specifies CASSSGTLEYF.

The chain couples TRBV9 to TRBJ1-3; D not resolved. This CDR3 spans 15 amino acids. V lost 3 bases and J 4 bases, leaving 14 bases between the germline ends. CDR1 is SGDLS and CDR2 is YYNGEE in the germline V gene. The chain's CDR3 is CASSALSGVGNTIYF. DNA for the CDR3: TGTGCCAGCAGCGCCTTGTCCGGGGTGGGAAACACCATATATTTT.

The chain links TRBV5-1 to TRBJ1-2; D might be TRBD1 (6 bases). This CDR3 is 16 amino acids long. The germline CDR1 and CDR2 sequences are SGHRS and YFSETQ. V lost 0 bases to trimming and J lost 1 base, with 13 bases between them. The CDR3 here is CASSLGSSRGNYGYTF. The CDR3 nucleotides are TGCGCCAGCAGCTTGGGGTCGAGCAGGGGTAACTATGGCTACACCTTC.

This chain links TRBV15 with TRBJ2-7, with 14 bases fitting TRBD2. V lost 0 bases to trimming and J lost 3 bases; unmatched junction nucleotides: 13. Germline V gives CDR1 LNHNV, CDR2 YYDKDF (reference sequence). This CDR3 is 20 amino acids long. The CDR3 DNA follows: TGTGCCACCAGCAGAGATATGCGGGGACTAGCGGGAGCAGACCTCTACGAGCAGTACTTC. It specifies CATSRDMRGLAGADLYEQYF. Filled out from reference TRBV15 and TRBJ2-7, the complete variable domain reads DAMVIQNPRYQVTQFGKPVTLSCSQTLNHNVMYWYQQKSSQAPKLLFHYYDKDFNNEADTPDNFQSRRPNTSFCFLDIRSPGLGDTAMYLCATSRDMRGLAGADLYEQYFGPGTRLTVT.

The chain combines TRBV5-4 with TRBJ2-3; D may be TRBD2 (6 bases). The germline gives CDR1 SGHNT, CDR2 YYREEE (reference sequence). There are 15 residues in the CDR3. V was shortened by 6 bases and J by 0 bases, with 14 bases between the two germline ends. CDR3 nucleotides: TGTGCCAGCACCACCGGGGGACTTAGCACAGATACGCAGTATTTT. This sequence encodes CASTTGGLSTDTQYF.

The chain links TRBV11-3 to TRBJ2-2; the D gene is possibly TRBD2 (6 bases). The CDR3 consists of 14 residues. V lost 6 bases and J 6 bases, leaving 14 bases between the germline ends. Per the germline V gene, CDR1 is SGHNT and CDR2 is YENEEA. CDR3 in DNA: TGTGCCAGCAGAGCGGGCGGAACAGCCGGGGAGCTGTTTTTT. Protein: CASRAGGTAGELFF.

The CDR3 nucleotides are TGTGCCAGCAGCCGCCAAATCGGCACCGGGACAGGGAACTATGGCTACACCTTC. It codes for CASSRQIGTGTGNYGYTF. The chain links TRBV7-9 to TRBJ1-2; 9 bases align to TRBD1. CDR1 and CDR2 (germline): SEHNR, FQNEAQ (reference sequence). This CDR3 is built from 18 residues. The V segment lost 5 bases and the J segment 2 bases; nucleotides outside the gene matches: 15.

The chain joins TRBV18 to TRBJ1-2, with a weak D call TRBD1 (5 bases). V was cut by 4 bases and J by 1 base, with 7 bases left in between. The CDR3 has 13 amino acids. Germline CDR1 reads KGHSH; CDR2 reads LQKENI. CDR3 region: CASSRDSNYGYTF. In DNA form, the CDR3 reads TGTGCCAGCTCACGAGACAGTAACTATGGCTACACCTTC.

This rearrangement joins TRBV18 to TRBJ2-3; 8 bases map to TRBD2. The CDR3 extends over 17 amino acids. V gave up 4 bases and J gave up 2 bases; unmatched junction bases: 11. CDR1 and CDR2 from the germline V gene are KGHSH and LQKENI. The CDR3 DNA reads TGTGCCAGCTCACGGGATATGGGGACTAGATTCACAGATACGCAGTATTTT. Its translation: CASSRDMGTRFTDTQYF.

This chain connects TRBV20-1 to TRBJ2-5; maybe TRBD1 (5 bases). V was pared by 6 bases and J by 5 bases, with 10 bases between. This CDR3 spans 11 amino acids. Germline CDR1 DFQATT, CDR2 SNEGSKA (reference sequence). The CDR3 spells CSARALETQYF. DNA for the CDR3: TGCAGTGCCAGGGCTTTGGAGACCCAGTACTTC.

The sample holds one count of this clone. The rearrangement joins TRBV5-1 to TRBJ2-7; 8 bases match TRBD1. The CDR3 runs 15 residues. The trim removed 2 bases at V and 3 bases at J, leaving 7 bases unmatched. Germline V lookup: CDR1 SGHRS, CDR2 YFSETQ. The CDR3 sequence: CASSFPDRVGYEQYF. Here the CDR3 DNA reads TGCGCCAGCAGCTTCCCGGACAGGGTCGGCTACGAGCAGTACTTC.

This clone occurred once. V usage is TRBV5-4 and J usage is TRBJ2-3, with 12 positions matching TRBD2. CDR1 SGHNT and CDR2 YYREEE come from the germline V gene (reference sequence). The CDR3 runs 16 residues. V shed 4 bases, J shed 0 bases, and the junction held 3 bases outside the gene matches. In nucleotides, the CDR3 is TGTGCCAGCAGCACCGGACTAGCGGGGAGCACAGATACGCAGTATTTT. This gives the protein CASSTGLAGSTDTQYF.

The J gene is TRBJ1-5, the V gene TRBV5-5; TRBD1 might be the D (5 bases). V was shortened by 3 bases and J by 4 bases, with 14 bases between the two germline ends. CDR3 size: 15 residues. CDR1 is SGHKS and CDR2 is YYEKEE in the germline V gene (reference sequence). The CDR3 sequence is CASSWGIGGNQPQHF. CDR3 nucleotides: TGTGCCAGCAGCTGGGGGATCGGGGGGAATCAGCCCCAGCATTTT.

V usage is TRBV6-1 and J usage is TRBJ1-5; D unresolved. The CDR3 sequence is 13 residues long. Per the germline V gene, CDR1 is MNHNS and CDR2 is SASEGT. Trimming shortened V by 2 bases and J by 4 bases, and 6 bases separated the two germline ends. The CDR3 DNA reads as TGTGCCAGCAGTGAACGGGATAATCAGCCCCAGCATTTT. Translating gives CASSERDNQPQHF.

This clone came up once. The chain couples TRBV18 to TRBJ1-2; D perhaps matches TRBD1 (6 bases). This CDR3 is 16 amino acids long. From germline, CDR1 is KGHSH and CDR2 LQKENI. Trimming took off 3 bases at V and 0 bases at J, with 14 bases between the two ends. In DNA, the CDR3 is TGTGCCAGCTCACCTTCAGACAGGCCAGCTAACTATGGCTACACCTTC. The encoded protein is CASSPSDRPANYGYTF.

The chain's CDR3 is CASSAGAKDTQYF. The CDR3 DNA reads TGCGCCAGCAGCGCAGGGGCAAAAGATACGCAGTATTTT. The rearrangement links TRBV5-1 to TRBJ2-3, with D maybe TRBD1 (6 bases). Germline V gene lookup returns CDR1 SGHRS and CDR2 YFSETQ. This CDR3 contains 13 residues. V was clipped by 4 bases and J by 5 bases, with 11 bases between them. The full variable domain, completed using reference TRBV5-1 and TRBJ2-3, is KAGVTQTPRYLIKTRGQQVTLSCSPISGHRSVSWYQQTPGQGLQFLFEYFSETQRNKGNFPGRFSGRQFSNSRSEMNVSTLELGDSALYLCASSAGAKDTQYFGPGTRLTVL.

The chain has TRBV19 and TRBJ1-1; 9 bases line up with TRBD1. The junction had 1 base not matched to a gene; V was cut back by 3 bases and J by 5 bases. The CDR3 has 13 amino acids. Germline assignment: CDR1 LNHDA and CDR2 SQIVND (reference sequence). The CDR3 DNA sequence: TGTGCCAGTAGTATTGGACAGGGGACTGAAGCTTTCTTT. This encodes CASSIGQGTEAFF.

J is TRBJ1-5 and V is TRBV25-1, with TRBD1 as a possible D gene (5 bases). Trimming left V 9 bases short and J 3 bases short, with 15 bases between. Germline V gives CDR1 MGHDK, CDR2 SYGVNS. The CDR3 spans 14 residues. CDR3 DNA sequence: TGTGCCAGTTGGGGGGGGAGAAACAATCAGCCCCAGCATTTT. Translation: CASWGGRNNQPQHF.

The rearrangement uses TRBV6-5 and TRBJ2-3; 8 nucleotides agree with TRBD1. The CDR3 is made up of 14 amino acids. V trimming: 6 bases; J trimming: 6 bases; junction bases outside the gene matches: 8. Germline CDR1 reads MNHEY; CDR2 reads SVGAGI. The CDR3 here is CASRRDRPRDTQYF. The CDR3 nucleotides read TGTGCCAGCAGGAGGGACAGGCCCAGGGATACGCAGTATTTT.

As for this clone: The germline gene is not matched at one end of the junction; a read error may be the cause. V and J are TRBV7-2 and TRBJ1-2; 7 positions match TRBD1. This CDR3 is built from 12 residues. Germline V gives CDR1 SGHTA, CDR2 FQGNSA. CDR3 nucleotides: TGTGCCAGCAGCCCGGGGACAGACTATTTATCCTTC. Translation: CASSPGTDYLSF.

The chain combines TRBV6-6 with TRBJ2-3; 8 bases match TRBD2. This CDR3 has 16 amino acids. CDR1 is MNHNY, CDR2 SVGAGI, per germline (reference sequence). V was clipped by 4 bases and J by 2 bases; unmatched bases: 8. The CDR3 reads CASSSHGLALTDTQYF. The CDR3 DNA reads as TGTGCCAGCAGTTCACACGGACTAGCCCTCACAGATACGCAGTATTTT.

The V gene is TRBV19, the J gene TRBJ2-5; a possible D gene is TRBD2 (6 bases). V lost 1 base and J lost 4, with 10 bases in between. CDR1 and CDR2 (germline): LNHDA, SQIVND (reference sequence). The CDR3 has 14 amino acids. CDR3 protein: CASSIAAGGETQYF. The CDR3 bases are TGTGCCAGTAGTATAGCGGCCGGGGGAGAGACCCAGTACTTC.

This clone was seen only a few times. The rearrangement uses TRBV19 and TRBJ2-7; 8 bases map to TRBD2. Per germline, CDR1 LNHDA and CDR2 SQIVND (reference sequence). J was trimmed by 1 base and V by 1 base; bases with no gene match: 3. This CDR3 spans 15 amino acids. The CDR3 region is CASSIGPSGSYEQYF. CDR3 in DNA: TGTGCCAGTAGTATAGGGCCTAGCGGGTCCTACGAGCAGTACTTC.

The chain recombines TRBV6-6 with TRBJ2-1; 8 nucleotides match TRBD2. CDR3 length: 14 amino acids. J lost 8 bases, V lost 5 bases, and 8 bases had no gene match. Germline assignment: CDR1 MNHNY and CDR2 SVGAGI (reference sequence). The CDR3 bases are TGTGCCAGCAGTATCGGGGGGGGGACCTATGAGCAGTTCTTC. Protein sequence: CASSIGGGTYEQFF.

This rearrangement joins TRBV18 to TRBJ2-6; no reliable D call. In germline, CDR1 is KGHSH, CDR2 LQKENI. The CDR3 loop spans 15 amino acids. V lost 0 bases, J lost 0 bases, and 3 bases lay in between. The CDR3 sequence is CASSPPSSGANVLTF. The CDR3, as DNA: TGTGCCAGCTCACCACCTAGCTCTGGGGCCAACGTCCTGACTTTC.